The source of this T cell receptor beta chain is a study of T cell repertoires in cytomegalovirus infection. Study-level background: As its CMV epitopes, the study selected recently identified HLA-C-restricted and well-studied HLA-B-restricted targets. A matching HLA type, together with CMV infection, was signaled by public TCR beta signatures.

Comments on this clonotype: Its antigen is undetermined.

Study results and caveats: Pooled public TCR beta family frequency picked out CMV carriers with the relevant HLA. The response measured ex vivo was dominated by TCR beta clonotypes (HLA-C-restricted and CMV-specific).

TCRdb called the reads again in MiXCR, with one record for every CDR3 protein. The sample holds fewer than 200,000 distinct CDR3 sequences; about 22% are singletons and the top ten take roughly 25%. This receptor was identified in a human donor in good health (CMV status not recorded). Some clones in this sample may be carry-over from other donors' samples. Sequenced here: CD8+ T cells from cultured PBMCs, sampled from culture after CMV antigen stimulation.

Written as DNA, the CDR3 is TGCGCCAGCAGCCAAGTCCCCGGCGGGTTAGGTGAGCAGTTCTTC. Its translation: CASSQVPGGLGEQFF. V gene TRBV4-1 combines with J gene TRBJ2-1, with a possible D match to TRBD2 (5 bases). Germline CDR1 and CDR2: MGHRA and YSYEKL. Trimming pared 1 base from V and 9 bases from J, leaving 16 bases between. CDR3 length: 15 amino acids.